These 26 T cell receptor beta chains share one sample of origin, sequenced in a study of OX40 agonist ivuxolimab in advanced cancers. Assay used: immunoSEQ multiplex PCR; TCRdb lists only in-frame clones, some missing. The sample shows around 68,000 clones, under 95% of them seen only once. The specimen comprised CD4+ or CD8+ T cells sorted from blood, sampled in a trial of the OX40 agonist ivuxolimab. These receptors were collected from an adult with an advanced solid tumor such as melanoma, head and neck, liver or kidney cancer.

The chain is built from TRBV27 and TRBJ2-1; D is uncertain. V lost 0 bases, J lost 0 bases, and 15 bases lay in between. The CDR3 extends over 18 amino acids. The V gene's germline CDR1 is MNHEY and CDR2 SMNVEV (reference sequence). The CDR3 nucleotides are TGTGCCAGCAGTTTATCCCGGGTCAAAACCAGCTCCTACAATGAGCAGTTCTTC. It translates to CASSLSRVKTSSYNEQFF.

V usage is TRBV29-1 and J usage is TRBJ2-5, with D tentatively TRBD1 (6 bases). There are 13 residues in the CDR3. Looked up from germline, CDR1 is SQVTM and CDR2 is ANQGSEA. The V gene lost 4 bases and the J gene lost 4 bases, with 13 bases spanning the gap. CDR3 sequence: CSVVSGGGETQYF. The CDR3 DNA sequence: TGCAGCGTTGTATCTGGGGGCGGAGAGACCCAGTACTTC.

The chain employs TRBV6-4 and TRBJ2-1; D is perhaps TRBD2 (6 bases). Trimming took off 0 bases at V and 4 bases at J, with 13 bases between the two ends. The germline V gene encodes CDR1 MRHNA and CDR2 SNTAGT. The CDR3 has 16 amino acids. The CDR3 spells CASSDSMGLGYNEQFF. The CDR3 nucleotides are TGTGCCAGCAGTGACTCGATGGGACTCGGATACAATGAGCAGTTCTTC.

The gene calls are TRBV11-2 and TRBJ2-1; the D is unclear. This CDR3 spans 13 amino acids. The V end was cut by 1 base, the J end by 7 bases, with 8 bases between. Germline CDR1 reads SGHAT; CDR2 reads FQNNGV. The CDR3 is CASSLGRVNEQFF. DNA of the CDR3: TGTGCCAGCAGCTTAGGACGGGTAAATGAGCAGTTCTTC.

The chain recombines TRBV11-2 with TRBJ2-5; perhaps TRBD1 as D (6 bases). V was trimmed by 1 base and J by 2 bases, leaving 11 bases between them. Germline V gene sequence: CDR1 SGHAT, CDR2 FQNNGV. CDR3 length: 15 amino acids. The CDR3 sequence is CASSLGGQPQETQYF. The CDR3 coding sequence is TGTGCCAGCAGCTTAGGGGGACAACCTCAAGAGACCCAGTACTTC.

The chain uses TRBV10-3 and TRBJ2-2; tentatively, D is TRBD2 (5 bases). This CDR3 spans 15 amino acids. V was cut by 4 bases and J by 2 bases, with 11 bases left in between. CDR1 is ENHRY and CDR2 is SYGVKD in the germline V gene. As DNA, the CDR3 is TGTGCCATCAGTGTTAACGGGGTTAACACCGGGGAGCTGTTTTTT. This translates into CAISVNGVNTGELFF.

This clone was picked up a small number of times. The V gene is TRBV5-4, the J gene TRBJ2-7; TRBD2 aligns across 12 bases. This CDR3 is built from 16 residues. V dropped 4 bases and J dropped 6; count of bases not matched to a gene: 11. CDR1 SGHNT and CDR2 YYREEE come from the germline V gene (reference sequence). DNA of the CDR3: TGTGCCAGCAGCCTCCCCCAGACTAGCGGGAGAAGCGAGCAGTACTTC. It is translated as CASSLPQTSGRSEQYF.

This chain uses TRBV23-1 with TRBJ2-1, with D maybe TRBD2 (6 bases). TRBV23-1 is treated as an ORF (open reading frame) with a function not yet certain. V gave up 7 bases and J gave up 3 bases, with 16 bases separating them. The CDR3 contains 15 residues. The CDR3 DNA reads TGCGCCAGCATCCAGCGTGCGGGACGCTACAATGAGCAGTTCTTC. The encoded protein is CASIQRAGRYNEQFF.

This rearrangement joins TRBV14 to TRBJ2-7; D gene unclear. The germline V gene has CDR1 SGHDN and CDR2 FVKESK. Trimming cost V 3 bases and J 3 bases, with 12 bases left between them. CDR3 length: 14 residues. The CDR3 protein is CASSQALTDYEQYF. DNA of the CDR3: TGTGCCAGCAGCCAGGCCCTGACGGACTACGAGCAGTACTTC. The full variable domain, completed using reference TRBV14 and TRBJ2-7, is EAGVTQFPSHSVIEKGQTVTLRCDPISGHDNLYWYRRVMGKEIKFLLHFVKESKQDESGMPNNRFLAERTGGTYSTLKVQPAELEDSGVYFCASSQALTDYEQYFGPGTRLTVT.

The genes are TRBV7-3 and TRBJ2-3; tentatively, D is TRBD2 (5 bases). Germline V CDR1 and CDR2: SGHTA, FQGTGA. V gave up 4 bases and J gave up 6 bases, with 11 bases separating them. CDR3 length equals 13 residues. CDR3 region: CASSSSQYDTQYF. The DNA of the CDR3 is TGTGCCAGCAGCTCTAGCCAGTATGATACGCAGTATTTT.

The CDR3 DNA sequence: TGTGCCAGCATTCCACTAGCGGGAGTTGAGACCCAGTACTTC. Encoded protein: CASIPLAGVETQYF. The chain recombines TRBV6-1 with TRBJ2-5; the match to TRBD2 covers 11 bases. Germline trimming cut 7 bases from V and 5 bases from J; bases unmatched to any gene: 6. The CDR3 sequence is 14 residues long. In germline, CDR1 is MNHNS, CDR2 SASEGT.

The CDR3: CASSTGAVGNYGYTF. The CDR3 DNA is TGTGCCAGCAGCACAGGGGCGGTAGGAAACTATGGCTACACCTTC. This chain connects TRBV6-4 to TRBJ1-2; 7 nucleotides line up with TRBD1. The CDR3 covers 15 residues. Germline CDR1 reads MRHNA; CDR2 reads SNTAGT. Germline trimming cut 6 bases from V and 2 bases from J; bases unmatched to any gene: 9.

The J gene is TRBJ1-5, the V gene TRBV5-1, with 8 bases fitting TRBD1. The germline gives CDR1 SGHRS, CDR2 YFSETQ. This CDR3 has 15 amino acids. The junction had 7 bases not matched to a gene; V was cut back by 3 bases and J by 5 bases. This chain's CDR3 is CASSSGQGRDQPQHF. The CDR3 DNA reads TGCGCCAGCAGCTCCGGACAGGGTCGGGATCAGCCCCAGCATTTT.

This clone was detected only a few times. J is TRBJ1-1 and V is TRBV7-2; TRBD1 might be the D (6 bases). The germline V gene has CDR1 SGHTA and CDR2 FQGNSA. The CDR3 has 14 residues. Trimming shortened V by 5 bases and J by 5 bases, and 15 bases separated the two germline ends. Written as DNA, the CDR3 is TGTGCCAGCAGCCCCCGGAGAGGGGGAACTGAAGCTTTCTTT. Its protein is CASSPRRGGTEAFF.

The chain couples TRBV18 to TRBJ2-3; perhaps TRBD2 as D (6 bases). The germline CDR1 and CDR2 sequences are KGHSH and LQKENI. Trimming stripped 3 bases from V and 4 bases from J, with 11 bases between. The CDR3 consists of 14 residues. This chain's CDR3 is CASSPEGNPDTQYF. CDR3 nucleotides: TGTGCCAGCTCACCGGAGGGTAACCCAGATACGCAGTATTTT.

The chain has TRBV19 and TRBJ2-1; TRBD2 agrees at 9 bases. The V segment lost 2 bases and the J segment 6 bases; nucleotides outside the gene matches: 5. Germline lookup yields CDR1 LNHDA and CDR2 SQIVND (reference sequence). The CDR3 is 15 amino acids. The CDR3 protein is CASSIPSGVPNEQFF. Written as DNA, the CDR3 is TGTGCCAGTAGTATACCTAGCGGGGTGCCCAATGAGCAGTTCTTC. The complete variable domain, with remaining parts taken from reference TRBV19 and TRBJ2-1, reads DGGITQSPKYLFRKEGQNVTLSCEQNLNHDAMYWYRQDPGQGLRLIYYSQIVNDFQKGDIAEGYSVSREKKESFPLTVTSAQKNPTAFYLCASSIPSGVPNEQFFGPGTRLTVL.

The rearrangement uses TRBV2 and TRBJ1-4; weak D call: TRBD1 (6 bases). The length of the CDR3 is 17 residues. Germline V gives CDR1 SNHLY, CDR2 FYNNEI. Trimming shortened V by 2 bases and J by 2 bases, and 15 bases separated the two germline ends. The CDR3 spells CASSEYGGGRTNEKLFF. CDR3 in DNA: TGTGCCAGCAGTGAATACGGTGGGGGGCGGACTAATGAAAAACTGTTTTTT.

The chain joins TRBV7-9 to TRBJ2-1, with D possibly being TRBD1 (5 bases). Trimming took 3 bases from V and 5 from J, leaving 11 bases between them. Looked up from germline, CDR1 is SEHNR and CDR2 is FQNEAQ (reference sequence). The CDR3 extends over 14 amino acids. CDR3 nucleotides: TGTGCCAGCAGCTTGTCTACAGGCAACAATGAGCAGTTCTTC. Its protein is CASSLSTGNNEQFF.

In this sample, this clone turned up once. CDR3 sequence: CASSKVPAGFTDTQYF. The DNA for the CDR3 is TGTGCCAGCAGCAAAGTACCAGCAGGGTTCACAGATACGCAGTATTTT. The rearrangement links TRBV21-1 to TRBJ2-3; the table calls TRBD1, which could not be checked here. TRBV21-1 is deemed a pseudogene. The CDR3 loop spans 16 amino acids.

The V and J genes are TRBV5-1 and TRBJ2-1; D is ambiguous. The CDR3 is 15 amino acids. The germline CDR1 and CDR2 sequences are SGHRS and YFSETQ. Deletions cut 0 bases from V and 0 bases from J, with 7 bases between. CDR3 coding DNA: TGCGCCAGCAGCTTGGCCGAGGTCTCCTACAATGAGCAGTTCTTC. This codes for CASSLAEVSYNEQFF.

The rearrangement links TRBV30 to TRBJ2-5; TRBD1 might be the D (5 bases). The CDR3 is 12 residues long. V was clipped by 1 base and J by 4 bases, with 7 bases between them. Germline V gene lookup returns CDR1 GTSNPN and CDR2 SVGIG (reference sequence). The CDR3 DNA sequence: TGTGCCTGGAGTGAAAGGGGAGAGACCCAGTACTTC. Translating it yields CAWSERGETQYF. Full variable domain (missing parts from reference TRBV30 and TRBJ2-5): SQTIHQWPATLVQPVGSPLSLECTVEGTSNPNLYWYRQAAGRGLQLLFYSVGIGQISSEVPQNLSASRPQDRQFILSSKKLLLSDSGFYLCAWSERGETQYFGPGTRLLVL.

The rearrangement uses TRBV5-4 and TRBJ1-2, with D hard to call. The CDR3 spans 13 residues. The germline V gene has CDR1 SGHNT and CDR2 YYREEE (reference sequence). The V gene lost 0 bases and the J gene lost 5 bases, with 8 bases spanning the gap. CDR3 loop: CASSLDAQYGYTF. The CDR3 bases are TGTGCCAGCAGCTTGGACGCCCAGTATGGCTACACCTTC.

The V call is TRBV5-1, the J call TRBJ1-4; D remains ambiguous. Germline V CDR1 and CDR2: SGHRS, YFSETQ. The CDR3 is 15 residues long. V gave up 0 bases and J gave up 3 bases, with 9 bases separating them. The CDR3 DNA sequence: TGCGCCAGCAGCTTGGTGAACAGTCCTAATGAAAAACTGTTTTTT. Its translation: CASSLVNSPNEKLFF.

The V and J genes are TRBV7-6 and TRBJ1-1, with TRBD1 matching over 11 bases. This CDR3 has 13 amino acids. The germline gives CDR1 SGHVS, CDR2 FNYEAQ. The V and J ends lost 5 bases and 11 bases, in that order; junction bases with no gene match: 7. CDR3 amino acids: CASSTRDRGEAFF. CDR3 bases: TGTGCCAGCAGCACACGGGACAGGGGGGAGGCTTTCTTT.

The V call is TRBV6-1, the J call TRBJ2-7; 8 nucleotides agree with TRBD1. J was trimmed by 6 bases and V by 7 bases; bases with no gene match: 8. Germline V CDR1 and CDR2: MNHNS, SASEGT. There are 13 residues in the CDR3. CDR3 nucleotide sequence: TGTGCCAGCACCCTGGGGACAGGCGGCGAGCAGTACTTC. Its translation: CASTLGTGGEQYF.

This sequence joins TRBV7-2 and TRBJ2-1, with D perhaps matching TRBD2 (5 bases). The CDR3 runs 15 residues. V was trimmed by 1 base and J by 5 bases, leaving 12 bases between them. Germline CDR1 reads SGHTA; CDR2 reads FQGNSA. In DNA, the CDR3 is TGTGCCAGCAGCTTAGATACGGGGATCCACAATGAGCAGTTCTTC. It translates to CASSLDTGIHNEQFF.